The 19 T cell receptor beta chains listed next were all sequenced from one sample in a study of T cell repertoires in cytomegalovirus infection. TCRdb reprocessed the reads via MiXCR and lists one record per CDR3 protein. The table records approximately 200,000 distinct CDR3 sequences, roughly 20% of them present only once. The sample taken for sequencing was CD8+ T cells from PBMCs. The receptors stem from a human donor in good health (CMV status not recorded). Some clones in this sample may be carry-over from other donors' samples.

A word on this clonotype: One base away lies a much larger clone, so this may be a sequencing read error. The chain recombines TRBV6-1 with TRBJ1-3; D may be TRBD1 (5 bases). CDR1 and CDR2 (germline): MNHNS, SASEGT. This CDR3 comprises 15 residues. The CDR3 loop is CASSDRRGPGSTIYF. The CDR3 bases are TGTGCCAGCAGTGATAGGAGGGGACCGGGAAGCACCATATATTTT.

Details on this clonotype: The junction differs from germline at one of its ends, possibly a read error. V and J are TRBV28 and TRBJ2-7; 10 bases match TRBD1. This CDR3 comprises 17 residues. Per the germline V gene, CDR1 is MDHEN and CDR2 is SYDVKM. CDR3 in DNA: TGTGCCAGCAGTTTCGCCCCGCCGGGACAGGGGACCTACGAGCAGTGCTTC. It specifies CASSFAPPGQGTYEQCF.

The table lists this clonotype with a few counts. The DNA for the CDR3 is TGCGCCAGCAGCCAGGGGTCTGGAAACACCATATATTTT. Its protein is CASSQGSGNTIYF. This chain uses TRBV5-1 with TRBJ1-3, with TRBD1 as a possible D gene (6 bases). Germline values: CDR1 SGHRS, CDR2 YFSETQ. With 4 bases removed from V and 1 base from J, the gap between germline ends came to 6 bases. The CDR3 extends over 13 amino acids.

This clonotype came up a few times. The chain links TRBV4-1 to TRBJ2-7; TRBD2 is a possible D gene (6 bases). Germline loops: CDR1 MGHRA, CDR2 YSYEKL. The CDR3 consists of 15 residues. Trimming shortened V by 0 bases and J by 4 bases, and 13 bases separated the two germline ends. This chain's CDR3 is CASSQDLLARYEQYF. CDR3 coding DNA: TGCGCCAGCAGCCAAGATCTACTAGCCAGATACGAGCAGTACTTC.

This clonotype was recorded a few times. The genes are TRBV6-5 and TRBJ2-5; D unresolved. The CDR3 has 13 amino acids. The germline CDR1 and CDR2 sequences are MNHEY and SVGAGI. V gave up 0 bases and J gave up 10 bases, with 12 bases separating them. Here the CDR3 reads CASSYSPDRNQYF. The CDR3 DNA reads TGTGCCAGCAGTTACTCGCCAGACCGTAACCAGTACTTC.

The chain links TRBV4-1 to TRBJ1-2; maybe TRBD1 (6 bases). Germline loops: CDR1 MGHRA, CDR2 YSYEKL. V was trimmed by 1 base and J by 7 bases, leaving 13 bases between them. This CDR3 has 14 amino acids. The CDR3 DNA reads TGCGCCAGCAGCCAAGCCGCAGGGGCGCTTGGCTACACCTTC. It translates to CASSQAAGALGYTF.

The chain employs TRBV28 and TRBJ1-2; the D is unclear. V was pared by 5 bases and J by 7 bases, with 20 bases between. Per the germline V gene, CDR1 is MDHEN and CDR2 is SYDVKM. CDR3 length equals 15 residues. In DNA form, the CDR3 reads TGTGCCAGCAGTAGATATCCCCCGCAGGCCGGTGGCTACACCTTC. It encodes CASSRYPPQAGGYTF.

The rearrangement uses TRBV9 and TRBJ1-1, with 9 bases that match TRBD1. The trim removed 2 bases at V and 3 bases at J, leaving 8 bases unmatched. Per the germline V gene, CDR1 is SGDLS and CDR2 is YYNGEE. This CDR3 has 16 residues. CDR3 amino acids: CASSVPRDRADTEAFF. CDR3 bases: TGTGCCAGCAGCGTTCCCCGGGACAGGGCGGACACTGAAGCTTTCTTT.

The genes are TRBV29-1 and TRBJ2-7; 8 bases agree with TRBD2. CDR3 size: 12 residues. In germline, CDR1 is SQVTM, CDR2 ANQGSEA. Losses at the gene ends were 7 bases for V and 2 bases for J; bases not matched to a gene: 4. CDR3 sequence reads: CSATGGAYEQYF. CDR3 DNA sequence: TGCAGCGCCACCGGGGGGGCCTACGAGCAGTACTTC.

This clonotype appeared many times. The V gene is TRBV4-1, the J gene TRBJ2-1; D is perhaps TRBD2 (6 bases). The V gene's germline CDR1 is MGHRA and CDR2 YSYEKL. The length of the CDR3 is 18 residues. V was pared by 0 bases and J by 4 bases, with 19 bases between. CDR3 sequence: CASSQESPSGDEYNEQFF. CDR3 coding DNA: TGCGCCAGCAGCCAAGAGTCTCCGTCGGGGGATGAATACAATGAGCAGTTCTTC.

This clonotype occurred many times. V usage is TRBV12-3 or TRBV12-4 and J usage is TRBJ1-3, with 7 bases that match TRBD1. The CDR3 is 16 amino acids. Losses at the gene ends were 6 bases for V and 0 bases for J; bases not matched to a gene: 8. The CDR3 spells CASRPSGGLSGNTIYF. CDR3 DNA: TGTGCCAGCAGACCCTCAGGGGGTCTCTCTGGAAACACCATATATTTT.

This clonotype was counted between two and nine times. The V call is TRBV7-9, the J call TRBJ2-7; D tentatively fits TRBD1 or TRBD2 (7 bases each). V was pared by 7 bases and J by 0 bases, with 19 bases between. The CDR3 consists of 16 residues. Germline CDR1 is SEHNR and CDR2 is FQNEAQ (reference sequence). The CDR3 is CASTLGGDSASYEQYF. DNA of the CDR3: TGTGCCAGCACCTTGGGGGGGGACAGTGCCTCCTACGAGCAGTACTTC.

The J gene is TRBJ2-3, the V gene TRBV12-3 or TRBV12-4; possibly TRBD2 for D (5 bases). V dropped 5 bases and J dropped 2 bases, with 14 bases sitting between them. The CDR3 has 15 residues. CDR3 amino acids: CASSPLGSATDTQYF. DNA for the CDR3: TGTGCCAGCAGTCCTCTGGGTAGCGCCACAGATACGCAGTATTTT.

Ten or more counts support this clonotype. The chain combines TRBV4-1 with TRBJ2-3, with TRBD2 identical over 8 bases. Germline CDR1 is MGHRA and CDR2 is YSYEKL. Germline trimming cut 2 bases from V and 2 bases from J; bases unmatched to any gene: 9. This CDR3 region has 17 residues. This chain's CDR3 is CASSQLGRGADTDTQYF. CDR3 sequence (DNA): TGCGCCAGCAGCCAACTAGGGCGGGGGGCCGACACAGATACGCAGTATTTT.

The rearrangement joins TRBV12-3 or TRBV12-4 to TRBJ1-1; D is perhaps TRBD1 (5 bases). This CDR3 comprises 16 residues. V was shortened by 3 bases and J by 1 base, with 15 bases between the two germline ends. CDR3 sequence reads: CASSFARTRENTEAFF. The CDR3 bases are TGTGCCAGCAGTTTCGCCCGGACAAGGGAGAACACTGAAGCTTTCTTT.

This clonotype was recorded at least ten times. This chain uses TRBV9 with TRBJ1-2, with D possibly TRBD1 on 5 matching bases. This CDR3 is 13 amino acids long. Germline CDR1 reads SGDLS; CDR2 reads YYNGEE. Trimming stripped 4 bases from V and 6 bases from J, with 13 bases between. The CDR3 sequence is CASSLTGLDGYTF. In nucleotides, the CDR3 is TGTGCCAGCAGCCTAACAGGATTGGATGGCTACACCTTC.

This sequence joins TRBV5-6 and TRBJ1-5; D possibly corresponds to TRBD1 (5 bases). V dropped 0 bases and J dropped 4 bases, with 11 bases sitting between them. Germline V CDR1 and CDR2: SGHDT, YYEEEE. This CDR3 has 15 residues. The DNA for the CDR3 is TGTGCCAGCAGCTTGGAGGGGTCCCGGAATCAGCCCCAGCATTTT. It encodes CASSLEGSRNQPQHF.

The V call is TRBV6-2 or TRBV6-3, the J call TRBJ2-2; D gene unclear. CDR3 length equals 14 residues. Trimming removed 6 bases from V and 5 bases from J, with 13 bases in between. Germline CDR1 and CDR2: MNHEY and SVGEGT. The CDR3 spells CASRPPEETGELFF. CDR3 coding DNA: TGTGCCAGCAGGCCCCCTGAGGAGACCGGGGAGCTGTTTTTT.

The V gene is TRBV2, the J gene TRBJ2-4, with 7 bases identical to TRBD1. V was clipped by 2 bases and J by 0 bases; unmatched bases: 4. CDR3 length equals 16 residues. CDR1 is SNHLY and CDR2 is FYNNEI in the germline V gene. The CDR3 sequence: CASSEWTGLAKNIQYF. The DNA for the CDR3 is TGTGCCAGCAGTGAATGGACAGGACTAGCCAAAAACATTCAGTACTTC.